One sample yielded the 18 T cell receptor beta chains listed below, sequenced in a study of T cell responses to AZD1222 COVID-19 vaccine. Assay: immunoSEQ multiplex PCR; the TCRdb copy retains only in-frame clones and omits some. Of roughly 100,000 clones in the sample, approximately 90% were seen once. The material was peripheral blood, obtained on day 0 of AZD1222 vaccination. The receptors derive from an adult in good health.

J is TRBJ2-7 and V is TRBV5-4; D may be TRBD2 (6 bases). Trimming removed 2 bases at V and 3 bases at J, with 9 bases between. The length of the CDR3 is 13 residues. Germline V lookup: CDR1 SGHNT, CDR2 YYREEE (reference sequence). Written as DNA, the CDR3 is TGTGCCAGCAGCTTAGTTAGCGGCTACGAGCAGTACTTC. Its protein product is CASSLVSGYEQYF.

The rearrangement joins TRBV15 to TRBJ2-5; no clear D gene. The CDR3 is 14 residues long. Germline V gene lookup returns CDR1 LNHNV and CDR2 YYDKDF (reference sequence). V lost 1 base, J lost 1 base, and 7 bases lay in between. The CDR3 nucleotides read TGTGCCACCAGCAGAGCCCAGATCCAAGAGACCCAGTACTTC. Protein: CATSRAQIQETQYF.

This clone was counted a single time. The rearrangement uses TRBV28 and TRBJ1-2; D unclear. Per germline, CDR1 MDHEN and CDR2 SYDVKM. The V gene lost 6 bases and the J gene lost 4 bases, with 9 bases spanning the gap. The CDR3 totals 12 residues. The CDR3 DNA is TGTGCCAGCAGCCCAGCCGGCTATGGCTACACCTTC. The encoded protein is CASSPAGYGYTF.

CDR3 sequence reads: CASSSLPRGGSPLHF. For the CDR3, the DNA is TGTGCCAGCAGTTCGCTCCCCAGGGGCGGTTCACCCCTCCACTTT. The rearrangement links TRBV27 to TRBJ1-6; D is possibly TRBD1 (6 bases). The germline V gene has CDR1 MNHEY and CDR2 SMNVEV (reference sequence). This CDR3 has 15 amino acids. V shed 4 bases and J shed 9 bases, with 16 bases lying between them.

This clone was recorded once. The chain has TRBV6-5 and TRBJ1-6; the D gene is possibly TRBD1 (6 bases). Germline CDR1 and CDR2: MNHEY and SVGAGI. This CDR3 has 15 residues. Trimming took off 2 bases at V and 11 bases at J, with 16 bases between the two ends. CDR3 in DNA: TGTGCCAGCAGTTACCTAAAGGGGGTTTGGACACCCCTCCACTTT. Translating gives CASSYLKGVWTPLHF.

A note on this clone: The junction departs from germline at one end; a sequencing error may be responsible. The genes are TRBV28 and TRBJ2-7; D is unresolved. CDR1 MDHEN and CDR2 SYDVKM come from the germline V gene. This CDR3 has 12 amino acids. The CDR3 sequence: CASRAPLEPPNF. The CDR3 nucleotides read TGTGCCAGCAGAGCCCCTTTGGAGCCTCCGAACTTC.

DNA for the CDR3: TGTGCCACCAGTGATTTTCCAGATACGCAGTATTTT. Translating it yields CATSDFPDTQYF. This chain connects TRBV24-1 to TRBJ2-3; D uncertain. The V gene lost 1 base and the J gene lost 4 bases, with 2 bases spanning the gap. The germline V gene has CDR1 KGHDR and CDR2 SFDVKD. The CDR3 spans 12 residues.

This clone has more than one count but fewer than ten. The V gene is TRBV27, the J gene TRBJ2-7; TRBD2 matches at 12 bases. Germline CDR1 is MNHEY and CDR2 is SMNVEV (reference sequence). The CDR3 has 16 residues. With V trimmed by 4 bases and J by 3 bases, 7 bases remained unmatched. CDR3 bases: TGTGCCAGCAGTTCGGGACTAGCGGGTGGATTCTACGAGCAGTACTTC. It encodes CASSSGLAGGFYEQYF.

This chain uses TRBV6-5 with TRBJ1-1, with D unclear. The CDR3 totals 16 residues. V dropped 2 bases and J dropped 5 bases, with 18 bases sitting between them. The V gene's germline CDR1 is MNHEY and CDR2 SVGAGI. This chain's CDR3 is CASSYGSTKAGTEAFF. The CDR3 DNA follows: TGTGCCAGCAGTTACGGTTCGACCAAGGCGGGGACTGAAGCTTTCTTT.

The V gene is TRBV5-1, the J gene TRBJ1-2, with D possibly being TRBD1 (6 bases). Germline V gene sequence: CDR1 SGHRS, CDR2 YFSETQ. CDR3 size: 14 residues. The ends were cut back, 3 bases at V and 7 bases at J, with 16 bases in the middle. DNA of the CDR3: TGCGCCAGCAGCTCCCCGCCGGGGGGCACTGGCTACACCTTC. This encodes CASSSPPGGTGYTF.

The V gene is TRBV19, the J gene TRBJ2-7; weak D call: TRBD2 (6 bases). CDR1 is LNHDA, CDR2 SQIVND, per germline (reference sequence). The CDR3 sequence is 15 residues long. The V end was cut by 2 bases, the J end by 3 bases, with 14 bases between. CDR3 nucleotides: TGTGCCAGTAGTATACTAGGAGGGACTGGCTACGAGCAGTACTTC. This gives the protein CASSILGGTGYEQYF.

The gene calls are TRBV2 and TRBJ1-1; 9 bases are a match to TRBD1. Germline CDR1 reads SNHLY; CDR2 reads FYNNEI. The CDR3 spans 16 residues. With 4 bases clipped from V and 1 base from J, the junction kept 7 bases outside the gene matches. CDR3 sequence (DNA): TGTGCCAGCAGTGTCCCGGGACAGGGATGGAACACTGAAGCTTTCTTT. Amino acids: CASSVPGQGWNTEAFF.

V usage is TRBV9 and J usage is TRBJ2-3, with TRBD2 as a possible D gene (6 bases). The CDR3 is 14 amino acids. V lost 2 bases, J lost 5 bases, and 12 bases lay in between. Germline lookup yields CDR1 SGDLS and CDR2 YYNGEE. CDR3: CASSVDYSGDTQYF. The CDR3 region has the DNA TGTGCCAGCAGCGTGGACTACTCAGGAGATACGCAGTATTTT.

The J gene is TRBJ1-1, the V gene TRBV21-1. TRBV21-1 counts as a pseudogene. CDR3 length: 13 residues. The CDR3 bases are TGTGCCAGCAGAGGGGGGACAACCACTGAAGCTTTCTTT. Translation: CASRGGTTTEAFF.

This clone appeared a single time. This rearrangement joins TRBV25-1 to TRBJ2-6; perhaps TRBD2 as D (6 bases). V was shortened by 6 bases and J by 2 bases, with 11 bases between the two germline ends. CDR1 MGHDK and CDR2 SYGVNS come from the germline V gene. CDR3 length: 15 amino acids. The CDR3 DNA reads as TGTGCCAGCAGCCCCCCGGGGGCTGGGGCCAACGTCCTGACTTTC. It specifies CASSPPGAGANVLTF.

The chain has TRBV28 and TRBJ2-3; 10 bases fit TRBD1. The CDR3 spans 15 residues. The V gene end was trimmed by 5 bases and the J gene end by 4 bases; junction bases not matched to a gene: 6. The germline V gene has CDR1 MDHEN and CDR2 SYDVKM. The CDR3 spells CASSLSGTGADTQYF. CDR3 DNA: TGTGCCAGCAGTCTCAGTGGGACAGGGGCAGATACGCAGTATTTT.

The CDR3 nucleotides read TGTGCCAGCAGCCTCGGACAGGGTGCGGGAAAACTGTTTTTT. It yields the protein CASSLGQGAGKLFF. V is TRBV6-6 and J is TRBJ1-4, with 8 nucleotides matching TRBD1. The CDR3 is made up of 14 amino acids. CDR1 and CDR2 from the germline V gene are MNHNY and SVGAGI (reference sequence). V lost 6 bases to trimming and J lost 10 bases; unmatched junction nucleotides: 10.

V gene TRBV18 combines with J gene TRBJ2-5; 7 bases agree with TRBD1. Germline CDR1 KGHSH, CDR2 LQKENI. The CDR3 loop spans 15 amino acids. V lost 4 bases, J lost 3 bases, and 8 bases stayed unmatched. CDR3 in amino acids: CASSLSGTDKETQYF. The CDR3, as DNA: TGTGCCAGCTCACTCTCCGGGACAGACAAAGAGACCCAGTACTTC. The variable domain in full, with the rest retrieved from reference TRBV18 and TRBJ2-5, is NAGVMQNPRHLVRRRGQEARLRCSPMKGHSHVYWYRQLPEEGLKFMVYLQKENIIDESGMPKERFSAEFPKEGPSILRIQQVVRGDSAAYFCASSLSGTDKETQYFGPGTRLLVL.